The present TCR beta chain was sequenced within a study of regulatory T cells in long-lasting Graves disease. Library construction for TCR beta used iRepertoire HTBI primers and Arm-PCR of CDR3 regions. TCRdb reprocessed the multiplex PCR reads with MiXCR, giving one entry per CDR3 protein. This sample has a few hundred thousand distinct CDR3 sequences; 13% occur once, and the top ten carry roughly 10%. J gave up 7 bases and V 7 bases, and 11 bases lay outside the gene matches. CDR3 length equals 14 residues. This clonotype appeared many times. As for time point: newly diagnosed GD, antithyroid drugs for less than 3 months. Generation of the TCR library employed RNA extracted from PBMCs. The sample also formed part of further work on T cells in Graves' hyperthyroidism and ophthalmopathy. As reported in that work: HTBI primers drove first-round RT-PCR of the TCR CDR3. Ophthalmopathy was model-predicted a median about 6 months pre-onset.

The source is a man under 40 with Graves disease. The chain joins TRBV12-3 or TRBV12-4 to TRBJ2-3; 7 nucleotides align to TRBD2. This material consisted of peripheral blood mononuclear cells (PBMCs), taken at new diagnosis, from a patient treated with antithyroid drugs. The CDR3 DNA sequence: TGTGCCAGCACCTGGGGGGGAGGGATGAATACGCAGTATTTT. It translates to CASTWGGGMNTQYF.